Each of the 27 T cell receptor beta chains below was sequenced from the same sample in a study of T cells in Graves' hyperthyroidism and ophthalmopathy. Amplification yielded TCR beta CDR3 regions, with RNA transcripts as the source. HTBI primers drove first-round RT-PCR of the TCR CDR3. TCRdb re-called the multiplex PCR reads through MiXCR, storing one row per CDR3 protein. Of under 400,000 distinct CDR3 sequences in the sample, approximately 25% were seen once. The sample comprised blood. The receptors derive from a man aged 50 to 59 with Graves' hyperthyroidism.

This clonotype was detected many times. The CDR3 DNA reads TGTGCCAGCAGCTTAGCACAAGAAGCTTTCTTT. The encoded protein is CASSLAQEAFF. The genes are TRBV11-3 and TRBJ1-1; D not certain. The germline V gene encodes CDR1 SGHNT and CDR2 YENEEA. This CDR3 comprises 11 residues. Trimming took 1 base from V and 8 from J, leaving 5 bases between them.

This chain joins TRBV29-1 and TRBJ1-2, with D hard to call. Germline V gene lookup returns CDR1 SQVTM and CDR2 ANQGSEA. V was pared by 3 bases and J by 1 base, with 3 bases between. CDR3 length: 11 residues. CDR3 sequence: CSVDLNYGYTF. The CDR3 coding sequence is TGCAGCGTTGACCTTAACTATGGCTACACCTTC. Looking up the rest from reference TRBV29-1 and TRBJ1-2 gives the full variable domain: SAVISQKPSRDICQRGTSLTIQCQVDSQVTMMFWYRQQPGQSLTLIATANQGSEATYESGFVIDKFPISRPNLTFSTLTVSNMSPEDSSIYLCSVDLNYGYTFGSGTRLTVV.

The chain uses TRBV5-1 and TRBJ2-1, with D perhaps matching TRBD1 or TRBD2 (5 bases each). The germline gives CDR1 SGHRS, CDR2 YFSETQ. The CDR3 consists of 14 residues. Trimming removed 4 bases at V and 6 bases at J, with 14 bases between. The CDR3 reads CASSLAGSCNEQFF. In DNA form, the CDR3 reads TGCGCCAGCAGCCTGGCAGGGAGCTGCAATGAGCAGTTCTTC.

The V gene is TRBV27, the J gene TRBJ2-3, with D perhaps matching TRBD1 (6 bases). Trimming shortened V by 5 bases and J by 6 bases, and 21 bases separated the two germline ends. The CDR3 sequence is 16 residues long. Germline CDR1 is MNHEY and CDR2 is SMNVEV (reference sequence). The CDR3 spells CASSPPGHQSGDTQYF. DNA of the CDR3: TGTGCCAGCAGTCCCCCGGGACACCAATCCGGGGATACGCAGTATTTT.

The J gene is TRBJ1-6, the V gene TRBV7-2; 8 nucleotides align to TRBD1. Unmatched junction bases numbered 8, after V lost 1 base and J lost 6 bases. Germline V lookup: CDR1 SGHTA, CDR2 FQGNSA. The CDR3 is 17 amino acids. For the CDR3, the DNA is TGTGCCAGCAGCTTAGTGGGACAGGCAACCTTTAATTCACCCCTCCACTTT. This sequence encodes CASSLVGQATFNSPLHF.

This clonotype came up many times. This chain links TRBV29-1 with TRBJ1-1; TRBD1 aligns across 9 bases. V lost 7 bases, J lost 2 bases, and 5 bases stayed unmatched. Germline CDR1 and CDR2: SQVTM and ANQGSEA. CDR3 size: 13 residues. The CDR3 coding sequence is TGCAGCGCCCGGACAGGGGTTAACACTGAAGCTTTCTTT. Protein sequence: CSARTGVNTEAFF.

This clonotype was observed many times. The DNA of the CDR3 is TGTGCCAGCACTCACTCGTCCACAGGGCGCACTGAAGCTTTCTTT. Translated: CASTHSSTGRTEAFF. The chain employs TRBV28 and TRBJ1-1; possibly TRBD1 for D (6 bases). The germline gives CDR1 MDHEN, CDR2 SYDVKM. Trimming removed 7 bases at V and 4 bases at J, with 19 bases between. The CDR3 is 15 amino acids.

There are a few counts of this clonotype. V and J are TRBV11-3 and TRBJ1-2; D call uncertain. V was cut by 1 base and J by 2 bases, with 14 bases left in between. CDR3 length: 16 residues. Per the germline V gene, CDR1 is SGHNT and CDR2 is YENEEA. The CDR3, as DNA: TGTGCCAGCAGCTTAGCCCCTTTCGCGGGAAACTATGGCTACACCTTC. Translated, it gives CASSLAPFAGNYGYTF.

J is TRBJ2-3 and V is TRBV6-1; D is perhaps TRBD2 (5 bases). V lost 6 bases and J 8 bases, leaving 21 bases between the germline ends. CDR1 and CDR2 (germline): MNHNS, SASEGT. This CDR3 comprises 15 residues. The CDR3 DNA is TGTGCCAGCAGAGCGGACCGCTCTCCCTTGAGTACGCAGTATTTT. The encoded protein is CASRADRSPLSTQYF.

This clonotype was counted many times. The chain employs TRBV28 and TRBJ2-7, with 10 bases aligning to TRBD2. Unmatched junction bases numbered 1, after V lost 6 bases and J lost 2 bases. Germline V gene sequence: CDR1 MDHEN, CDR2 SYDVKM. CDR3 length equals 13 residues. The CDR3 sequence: CASRGTSAYEQYF. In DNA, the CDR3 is TGTGCCAGCAGGGGGACTAGCGCCTACGAGCAGTACTTC.

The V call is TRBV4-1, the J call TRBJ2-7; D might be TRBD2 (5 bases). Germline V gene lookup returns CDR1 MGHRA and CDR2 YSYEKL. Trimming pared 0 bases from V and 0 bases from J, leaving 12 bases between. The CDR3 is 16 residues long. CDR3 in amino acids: CASSQDSADSSYEQYF. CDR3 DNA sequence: TGCGCCAGCAGCCAAGATTCAGCGGATAGCTCCTACGAGCAGTACTTC.

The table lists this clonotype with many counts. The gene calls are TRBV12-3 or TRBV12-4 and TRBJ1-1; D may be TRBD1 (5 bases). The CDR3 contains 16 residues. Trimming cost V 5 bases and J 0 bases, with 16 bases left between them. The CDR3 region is CASSPIPGLMNTEAFF. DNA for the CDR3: TGTGCCAGCAGTCCAATACCGGGACTCATGAACACTGAAGCTTTCTTT.

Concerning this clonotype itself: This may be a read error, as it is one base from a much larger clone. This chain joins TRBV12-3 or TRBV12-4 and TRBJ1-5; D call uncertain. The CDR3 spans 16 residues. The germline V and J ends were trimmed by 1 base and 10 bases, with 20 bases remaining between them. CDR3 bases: TGTGCCAGCAGTTTAGGCGGGTGGGGAGCCCTAGGACCCCAGCATTTT. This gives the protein CASSLGGWGALGPQHF.

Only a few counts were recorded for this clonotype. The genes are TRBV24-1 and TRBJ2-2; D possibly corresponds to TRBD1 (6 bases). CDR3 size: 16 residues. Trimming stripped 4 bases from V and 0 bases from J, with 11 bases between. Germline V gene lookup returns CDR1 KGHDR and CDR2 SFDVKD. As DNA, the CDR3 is TGTGCCACCAGTGACAGAGGGACAACGAACACCGGGGAGCTGTTTTTT. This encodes CATSDRGTTNTGELFF.

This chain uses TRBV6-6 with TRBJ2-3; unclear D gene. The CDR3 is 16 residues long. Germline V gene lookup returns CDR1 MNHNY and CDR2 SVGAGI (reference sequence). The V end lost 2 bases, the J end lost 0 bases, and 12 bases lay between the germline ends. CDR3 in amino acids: CASSYEPVPSTDTQYF. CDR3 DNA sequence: TGTGCCAGCAGTTACGAACCCGTACCGAGCACAGATACGCAGTATTTT.

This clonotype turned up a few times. The CDR3: CASRASGVGADTQYF. CDR3 nucleotides: TGTGCCAGCAGGGCTAGCGGAGTGGGAGCAGATACGCAGTATTTT. The rearrangement uses TRBV12-3 or TRBV12-4 and TRBJ2-3; 7 bases match TRBD2. The junction had 10 bases not matched to a gene; V was cut back by 6 bases and J by 4 bases. There are 15 residues in the CDR3.

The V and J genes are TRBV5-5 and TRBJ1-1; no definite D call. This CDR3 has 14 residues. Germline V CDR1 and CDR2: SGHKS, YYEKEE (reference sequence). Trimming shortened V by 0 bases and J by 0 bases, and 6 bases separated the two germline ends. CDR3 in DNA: TGTGCCAGCAGCTTGGCCCTCTTGAACACTGAAGCTTTCTTT. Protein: CASSLALLNTEAFF.

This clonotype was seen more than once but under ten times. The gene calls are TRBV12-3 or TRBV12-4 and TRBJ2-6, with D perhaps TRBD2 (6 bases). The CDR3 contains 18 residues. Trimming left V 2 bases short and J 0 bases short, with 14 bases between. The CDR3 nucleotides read TGTGCCAGCAGTTTAAGGGGACTGAGAAACTCTGGGGCCAACGTCCTGACTTTC. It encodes CASSLRGLRNSGANVLTF.

DNA for the CDR3: TGTGCCAGCGACCCCCCGCTCTCCTACGAGCAGTACTTC. Its translation is CASDPPLSYEQYF. V is TRBV6-1 and J is TRBJ2-7; no clear D. Trimming cost V 8 bases and J 0 bases, with 11 bases left between them. Germline V gene lookup returns CDR1 MNHNS and CDR2 SASEGT. This CDR3 contains 13 residues.

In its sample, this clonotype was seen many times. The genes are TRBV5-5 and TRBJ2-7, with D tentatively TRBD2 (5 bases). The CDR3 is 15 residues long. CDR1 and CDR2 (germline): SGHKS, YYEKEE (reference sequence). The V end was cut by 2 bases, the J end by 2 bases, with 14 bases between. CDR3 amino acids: CASSFEAGETYEQYF. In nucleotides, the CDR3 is TGTGCCAGCAGCTTCGAAGCCGGGGAGACCTACGAGCAGTACTTC.

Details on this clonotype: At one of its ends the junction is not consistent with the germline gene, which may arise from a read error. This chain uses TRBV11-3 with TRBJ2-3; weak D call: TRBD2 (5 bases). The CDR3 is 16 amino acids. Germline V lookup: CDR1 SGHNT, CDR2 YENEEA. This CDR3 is CASSQVGRRPTDTQYF. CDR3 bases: TGCGCCAGCAGCCAAGTGGGTCGGAGGCCCACAGATACGCAGTATTTT.

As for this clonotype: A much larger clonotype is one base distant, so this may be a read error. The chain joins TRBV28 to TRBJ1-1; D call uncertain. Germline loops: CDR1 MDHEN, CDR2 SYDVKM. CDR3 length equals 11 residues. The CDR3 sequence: CASNRNTETFF. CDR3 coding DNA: TGTGCCAGCAACCGGAACACTGAAACTTTCTTT.

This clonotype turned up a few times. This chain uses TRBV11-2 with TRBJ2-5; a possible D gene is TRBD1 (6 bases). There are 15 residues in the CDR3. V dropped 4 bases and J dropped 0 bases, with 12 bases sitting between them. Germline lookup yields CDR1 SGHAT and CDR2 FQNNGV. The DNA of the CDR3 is TGTGCCAGCAGCTCCTACGGGACACACCAAGAGACCCAGTACTTC. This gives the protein CASSSYGTHQETQYF.

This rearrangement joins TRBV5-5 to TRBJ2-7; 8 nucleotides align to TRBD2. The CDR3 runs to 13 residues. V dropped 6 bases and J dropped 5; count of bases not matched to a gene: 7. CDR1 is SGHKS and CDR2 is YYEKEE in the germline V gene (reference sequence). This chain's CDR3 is CASNRGGLDEQYF. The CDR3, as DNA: TGTGCCAGCAACCGGGGGGGTTTGGACGAGCAGTACTTC.

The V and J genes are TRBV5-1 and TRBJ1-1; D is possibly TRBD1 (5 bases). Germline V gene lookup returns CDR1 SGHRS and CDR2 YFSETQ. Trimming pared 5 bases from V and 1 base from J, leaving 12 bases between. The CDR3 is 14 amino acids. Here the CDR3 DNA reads TGCGCCAGCAGACGAGAGACAGCGAACACTGAAGCTTTCTTT. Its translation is CASRRETANTEAFF.

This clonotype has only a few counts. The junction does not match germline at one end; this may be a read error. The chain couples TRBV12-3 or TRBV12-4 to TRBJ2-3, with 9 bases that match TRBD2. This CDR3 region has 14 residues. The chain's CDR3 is CASTLAGVTDTQYF. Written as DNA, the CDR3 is TGTGCCAGCACTTTAGCGGGAGTAACAGATACGCAGTATTTT.

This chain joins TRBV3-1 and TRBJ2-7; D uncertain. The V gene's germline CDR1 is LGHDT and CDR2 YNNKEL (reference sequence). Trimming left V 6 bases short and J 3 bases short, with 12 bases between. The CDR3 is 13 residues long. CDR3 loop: CASSIGRFYEQYF. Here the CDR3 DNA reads TGTGCCAGCAGTATCGGACGGTTCTACGAGCAGTACTTC.